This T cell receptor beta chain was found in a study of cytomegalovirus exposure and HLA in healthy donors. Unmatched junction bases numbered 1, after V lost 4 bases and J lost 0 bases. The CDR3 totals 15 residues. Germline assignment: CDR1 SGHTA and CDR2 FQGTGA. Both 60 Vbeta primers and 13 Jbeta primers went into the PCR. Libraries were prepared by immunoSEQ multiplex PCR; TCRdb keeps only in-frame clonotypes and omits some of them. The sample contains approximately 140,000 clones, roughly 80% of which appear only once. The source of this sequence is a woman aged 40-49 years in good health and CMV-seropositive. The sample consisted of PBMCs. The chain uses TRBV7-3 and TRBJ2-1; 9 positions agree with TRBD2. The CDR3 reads CASSSRGGSYNEQFF. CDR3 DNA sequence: TGTGCCAGCAGCTCGCGGGGGGGCTCCTACAATGAGCAGTTCTTC.